The clone carrying this T cell receptor (beta chain) appeared many times. The antigen remains unidentified. These data originate in a study of T-cell reconstitution after alpha-beta-depleted transplantation in children. CDR3 length equals 13 residues. Per germline, CDR1 SGHRS and CDR2 YFSETQ. Deletions cut 0 bases from V and 4 bases from J, with 7 bases between. Preparing the TCRbeta library involved the use of unique molecular identifiers. Each CDR3 protein gets one entry after TCRdb re-called the PCR reads with MiXCR. The sample consists of hundreds of thousands of distinct CDR3 sequences, approximately 8.9% of them appearing once. Study-wide results and limits: There were reportedly several hundred expanded graft clones from which alpha-beta T cells came about two months after transplant. It was surviving recipient T cells and thymic progenitors that gave some patients high TCRbeta diversity at day 60. T-cell numbers and diversity, one year after transplant, stemmed largely from T cells that were newly produced.

J is TRBJ1-2 and V is TRBV5-1; D unresolved. The TCR originated in a male patient aged 10 to 17 who had a stem cell transplant for acute lymphoblastic leukemia, so the T cells may come from the graft donor. This sample comprised PBMCs, mostly from graft donor cells, obtained 180 days after TCRalphabeta/CD19-depleted stem cell transplant. The CDR3 DNA sequence: TGCGCCAGCAGCTTGGGCCCGCTCTATGGCTACACCTTC. As protein: CASSLGPLYGYTF.